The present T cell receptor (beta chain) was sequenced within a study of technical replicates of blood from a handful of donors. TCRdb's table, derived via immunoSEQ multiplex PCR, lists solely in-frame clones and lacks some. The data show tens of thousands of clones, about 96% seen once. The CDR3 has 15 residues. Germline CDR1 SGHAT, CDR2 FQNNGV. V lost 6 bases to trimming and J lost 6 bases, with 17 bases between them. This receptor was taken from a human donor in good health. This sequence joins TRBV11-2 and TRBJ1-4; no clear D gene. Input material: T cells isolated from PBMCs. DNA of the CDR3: TGTGCCAGCAGGCGAACGGGGTTAGAGGATGAAAAACTGTTTTTT. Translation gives CASRRTGLEDEKLFF.